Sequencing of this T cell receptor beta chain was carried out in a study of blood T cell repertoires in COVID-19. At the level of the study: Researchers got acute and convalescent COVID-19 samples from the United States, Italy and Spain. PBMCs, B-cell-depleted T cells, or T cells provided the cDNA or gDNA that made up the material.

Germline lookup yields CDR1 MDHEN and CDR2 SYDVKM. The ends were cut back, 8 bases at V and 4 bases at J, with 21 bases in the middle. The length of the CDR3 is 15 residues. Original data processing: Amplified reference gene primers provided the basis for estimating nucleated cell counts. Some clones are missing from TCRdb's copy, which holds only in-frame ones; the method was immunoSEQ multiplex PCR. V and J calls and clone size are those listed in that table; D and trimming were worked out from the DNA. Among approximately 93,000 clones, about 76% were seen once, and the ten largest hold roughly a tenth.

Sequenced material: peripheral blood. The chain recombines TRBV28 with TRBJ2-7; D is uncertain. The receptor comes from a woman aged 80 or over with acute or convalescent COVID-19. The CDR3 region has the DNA TGTGCCAGCGGAGTGTCGCCCAACAAGGTTTACGAGCAGTACTTC. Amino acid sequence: CASGVSPNKVYEQYF.